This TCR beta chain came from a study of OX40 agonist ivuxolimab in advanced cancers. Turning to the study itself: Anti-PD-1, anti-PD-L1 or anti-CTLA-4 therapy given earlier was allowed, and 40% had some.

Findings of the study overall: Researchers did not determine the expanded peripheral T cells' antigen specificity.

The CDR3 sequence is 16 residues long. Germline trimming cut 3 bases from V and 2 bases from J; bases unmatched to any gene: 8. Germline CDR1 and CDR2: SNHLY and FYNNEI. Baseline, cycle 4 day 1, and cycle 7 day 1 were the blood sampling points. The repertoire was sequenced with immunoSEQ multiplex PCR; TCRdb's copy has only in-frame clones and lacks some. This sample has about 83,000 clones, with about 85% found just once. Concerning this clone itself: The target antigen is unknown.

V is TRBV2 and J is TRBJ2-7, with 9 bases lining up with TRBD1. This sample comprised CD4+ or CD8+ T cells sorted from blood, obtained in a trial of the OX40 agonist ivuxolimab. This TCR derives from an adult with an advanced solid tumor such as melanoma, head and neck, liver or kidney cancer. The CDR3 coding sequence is TGTGCCAGCAGTGATCTCCGGGACAGGGTAACCTACGAGCAGTACTTC. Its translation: CASSDLRDRVTYEQYF.